This note documents a single T cell receptor beta chain sequence. What antigen it recognizes has not been identified. The input lacks base qualities; no much larger clone sits a single base away. Library preparation was by PCR. DNA from cultured CD4+ T cells was subjected to TCR sequencing with the Oncomine TCR Beta short-read assay at the Johns Hopkins FTIC core. The QIAamp micro DNA kit was used to extract genomic DNA from the cultured CD4+ T cells. Oncomine TCR Beta libraries from cultured CD4+ T cells were pooled using unique dual indexes and sequenced on an Illumina iSeq 100. Per the source publication's procedure: Non-productive sequences were filtered out, and CDR3s that did not start with C, did not end with F or W, or were shorter than 7 amino acids were discarded. Antigen-specific clonotypes were identified using the MANAFEST web application through comparison of peptide-stimulated wells with reference and other culture wells. To be called positive, a clone needed an FDR below 0.05, an odds ratio above 5, and a productive frequency above 0.1% in at least two of three replicate wells. A clonotype counted as cross-reactive if it showed significant expansion both in the SARS-CoV-2 spike wells and in at least one common cold coronavirus spike condition. Using R version 3.6.1, CDR3 homology was evaluated through Levenshtein distances (stringdist) along with unrooted phylogenetic trees (ape). TCRdb reworked the public reads: Q25 trimming with fastp, MiXCR clone assembly, productive beta chains retained. Rows are combined by CDR3 protein, so each entry shows the most common genes and DNA. The V and J calls come from TCRdb's annotation, not from the publication. This sample has 20,000 or so distinct CDR3 sequences in its table, and roughly 55% of those were observed once. In total, the top ten clones hold roughly 9.7% of the sample.

The record originates from a study of vaccination and CD4 T cells after COVID-19 (dated by TCRdb to 2022 to 2024). About the investigation overall: SARS-CoV-2 positivity had been established in the convalescent patients by nasal swab PCR, and mild disease was recorded in roughly ten of these patients and severe disease in one. Post-COVID blood samples were collected from convalescent patients a median of about 92 days after diagnosis, with a range of about 35 to 161 days. Post-vaccine blood samples were obtained a median of about 70 days after the second vaccine dose, with a range of roughly 13 to 250 days. Culture stimuli were overlapping spike peptide pools from SARS-CoV-2 and from the common cold coronaviruses HCoV-NL63, HCoV-OC43 and HCoV-229E. In approximately ten COVID-19 convalescent patients and a handful of infection-naive healthy vaccine recipients, the spike-specific CD4+ TCR repertoire before mRNA vaccination was compared with the repertoire after mRNA vaccination. In control cultures, a CEFX viral epitope pool was used as positive control, an HIV-1 Nef peptide pool was used as negative control, or no peptide was added. Six males and four females were included in the convalescent cohort, with two Hispanic individuals, seven Caucasians, two Asians and one multiracial person represented. Participants got two doses of the Pfizer-BioNTech BNT162b2 vaccine (n=8) or two doses of the Moderna mRNA-1273 vaccine (n=2).

The treatment or condition label on this specimen signifies: approximately nine-day PBMC culture with coronavirus spike peptide pools or control peptides (ViraFEST assay). To expand antigen-specific T cells with peptide pools and then pick out the expanded clonotypes through TCR sequencing, the study relied on the ViraFEST assay. Positive SARS-CoV-2 PCR tests in the convalescent patients dated from March to December 2020, before Alpha, Beta and Delta variants emerged in the United States. Each well held 1.5 million to 2.5 million PBMCs cultured with approximately 10 ug/ml peptide pools in IMDM containing 5% human AB serum and approximately 10 IU/ml IL-2. Half of the culture medium was replaced with fresh IL-2-containing medium on days 3 and 7. After roughly 11 days of culture, CD4+ T cells were isolated by negative selection with the EasySep CD4+ T cell isolation kit. Ficoll-Paque Plus gradient centrifugation was used to isolate PBMCs from whole blood, and the isolated PBMCs were then either used fresh or cryopreserved at -140C. Triplicate wells were generally used for each culture condition.

As encoded in the germline V gene, CDR1 is SQVTM while CDR2 is ANQGSEA. The CDR3 has 13 amino acids, counting the end cysteine and phenylalanine. Just CDR3 DNA is preserved here, 39 bases in frame from base 1. Germline trimming amounts to 6 bases on V and 0 bases on J, with 3 as the count of junction bases outside the gene matches. What the research found in general, with its limitations: The study included relatively few convalescent patients and did not analyze early timepoints after natural infection. The median count of SARS-CoV-2-reactive clonotypes went up from about 23 after infection to 30 to 40 after vaccination, although the change was not significant. Among the post-vaccine SARS-CoV-2-reactive clones in convalescent patients, a median approximately 90% showed up only after vaccination, which suggests vaccine-specific priming. Of the vaccine-specific clones in convalescent patients, 304 of 307, or nearly all, reacted only to SARS-CoV-2 spike and did not cross-react with common cold coronaviruses.

This receptor was taken from a human donor who had recovered from COVID-19. The chain links TRBV29-1 with TRBJ1-1, with TRBD1 matching 8 junction bases. Specimen: CD4+ T cells from blood, cultured in vitro, collected after SARS-CoV-2 vaccination. Read as DNA, the sequence is TGCAGCGTGAGGACAGGGCTGAACACTGAAGCTTTCTTT. Translated, this is CSVRTGLNTEAFF.